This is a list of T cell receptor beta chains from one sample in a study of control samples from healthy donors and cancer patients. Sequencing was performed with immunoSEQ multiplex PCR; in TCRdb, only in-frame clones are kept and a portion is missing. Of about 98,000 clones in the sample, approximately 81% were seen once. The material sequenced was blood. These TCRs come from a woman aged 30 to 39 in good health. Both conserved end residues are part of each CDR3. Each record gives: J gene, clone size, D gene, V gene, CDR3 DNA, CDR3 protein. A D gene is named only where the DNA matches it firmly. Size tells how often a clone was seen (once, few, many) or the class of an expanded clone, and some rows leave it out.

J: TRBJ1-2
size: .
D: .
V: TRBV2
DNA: TGTGCCAGCAGTGTCGACGCCTACTATGGCTACACCTTC
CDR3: CASSVDAYYGYTF

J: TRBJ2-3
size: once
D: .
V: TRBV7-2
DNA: TGTGCCAGCAGCTTAGACAGCCGGGCAGATACGCAGTATTTT
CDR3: CASSLDSRADTQYF

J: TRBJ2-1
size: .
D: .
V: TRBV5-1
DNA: TGCGCCAGCAGCTTAACGGGCAGTAACAATGAGCAGTTCTTC
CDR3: CASSLTGSNNEQFF

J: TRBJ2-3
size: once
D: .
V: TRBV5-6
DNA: TGTGCCAGCAGCTTCCCGACACCCCTGCCAGATACGCAGTATTTT
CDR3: CASSFPTPLPDTQYF

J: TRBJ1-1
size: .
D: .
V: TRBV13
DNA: TGTGCCAGCAGCTTAGCCTGGATGAACACTGAAGCTTTCTTT
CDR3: CASSLAWMNTEAFF

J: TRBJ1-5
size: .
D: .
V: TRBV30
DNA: TGTGCCTGGAGTGGACTTCTTAGTAAGCCCCAGCATTTT
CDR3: CAWSGLLSKPQHF

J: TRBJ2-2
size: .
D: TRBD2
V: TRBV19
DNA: TGTGCCAGTAGTATAGAACTAGCGGGGGGCGCAACCGGGGAGCTGTTTTTT
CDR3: CASSIELAGGATGELFF

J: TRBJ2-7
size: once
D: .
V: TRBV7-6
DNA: TGTGCCAGCAGCTTAGCCCACAGTTCCTACGAGCAGTACTTC
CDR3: CASSLAHSSYEQYF

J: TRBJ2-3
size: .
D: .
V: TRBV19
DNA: TGTGCCAGTAGTATAGGAGATACGCAGTATTTT
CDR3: CASSIGDTQYF

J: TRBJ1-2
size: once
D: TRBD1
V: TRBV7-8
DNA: TGTGCCAGCAGCTTAAGGGACAGGGCAATCCTGGTAGATGGCTACACCTTC
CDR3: CASSLRDRAILVDGYTF